This TCR beta chain originates from a study of shared clonotypes between healthy human individuals. Sequencing was performed with immunoSEQ multiplex PCR; in TCRdb, only in-frame clones are kept and a portion is missing. Among approximately 500,000 clones listed, 90% to 96% were seen once. Germline V gene sequence: CDR1 SGHTA, CDR2 FQGTGA. Trimming took off 5 bases at V and 6 bases at J, with 17 bases between the two ends. This CDR3 has 14 residues. Sequenced input: naive CD4+ T cells sorted from blood. The subset: CD45RA+ positively selected. The sequence was obtained from a woman in her twenties or thirties in good health. This rearrangement joins TRBV7-3 to TRBJ2-7; possible D gene TRBD1, 5 bases. CDR3 sequence: CASSATGSRSEQYF. The CDR3 DNA sequence: TGTGCCAGCAGCGCAACAGGTTCGAGAAGCGAGCAGTACTTC.